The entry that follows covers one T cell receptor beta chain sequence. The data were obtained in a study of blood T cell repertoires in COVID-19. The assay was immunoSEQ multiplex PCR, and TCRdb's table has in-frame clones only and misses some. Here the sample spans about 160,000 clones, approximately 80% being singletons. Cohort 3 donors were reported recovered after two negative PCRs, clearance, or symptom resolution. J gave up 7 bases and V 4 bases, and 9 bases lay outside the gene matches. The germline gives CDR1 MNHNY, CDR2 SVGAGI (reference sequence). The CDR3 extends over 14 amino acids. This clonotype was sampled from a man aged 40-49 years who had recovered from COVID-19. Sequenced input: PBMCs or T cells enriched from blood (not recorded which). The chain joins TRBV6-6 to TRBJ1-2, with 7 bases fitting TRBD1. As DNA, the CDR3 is TGTGCCAGCAGTTTAAATCAGGGGGGCGGTGGCTACACCTTC. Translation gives CASSLNQGGGGYTF.